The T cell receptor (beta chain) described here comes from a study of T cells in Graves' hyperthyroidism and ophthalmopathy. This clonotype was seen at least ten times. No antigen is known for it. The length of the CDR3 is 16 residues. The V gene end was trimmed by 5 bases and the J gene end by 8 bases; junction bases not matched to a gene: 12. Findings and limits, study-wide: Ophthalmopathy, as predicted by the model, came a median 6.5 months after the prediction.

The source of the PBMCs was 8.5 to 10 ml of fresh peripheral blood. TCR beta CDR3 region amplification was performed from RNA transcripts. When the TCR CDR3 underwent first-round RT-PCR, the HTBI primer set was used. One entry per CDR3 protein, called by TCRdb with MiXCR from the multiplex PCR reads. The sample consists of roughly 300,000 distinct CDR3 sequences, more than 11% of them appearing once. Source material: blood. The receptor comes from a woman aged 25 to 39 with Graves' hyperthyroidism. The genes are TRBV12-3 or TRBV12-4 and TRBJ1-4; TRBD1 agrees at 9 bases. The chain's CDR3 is CASSIKSTGGGEKLFF. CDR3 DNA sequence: TGTGCCAGCAGTATAAAATCTACAGGGGGCGGGGAAAAACTGTTTTTT.